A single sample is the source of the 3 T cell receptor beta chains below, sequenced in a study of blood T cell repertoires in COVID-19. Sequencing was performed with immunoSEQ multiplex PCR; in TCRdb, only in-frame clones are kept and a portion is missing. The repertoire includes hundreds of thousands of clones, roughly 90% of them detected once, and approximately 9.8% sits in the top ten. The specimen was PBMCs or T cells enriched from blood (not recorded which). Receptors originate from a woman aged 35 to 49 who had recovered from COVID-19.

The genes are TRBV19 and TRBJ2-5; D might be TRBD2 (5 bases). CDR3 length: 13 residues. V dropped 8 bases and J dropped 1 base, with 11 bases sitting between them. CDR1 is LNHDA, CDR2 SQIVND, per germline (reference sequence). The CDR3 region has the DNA TGTGCCAGTGCCGGGGTAAGCCAAGAGACCCAGTACTTC. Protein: CASAGVSQETQYF.

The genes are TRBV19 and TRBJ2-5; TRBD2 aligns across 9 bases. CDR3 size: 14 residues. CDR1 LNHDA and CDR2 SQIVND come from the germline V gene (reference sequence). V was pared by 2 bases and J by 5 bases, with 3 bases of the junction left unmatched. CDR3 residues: CASSISLAGETQYF. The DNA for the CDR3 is TGTGCCAGTAGTATAAGTCTAGCGGGGGAGACCCAGTACTTC.

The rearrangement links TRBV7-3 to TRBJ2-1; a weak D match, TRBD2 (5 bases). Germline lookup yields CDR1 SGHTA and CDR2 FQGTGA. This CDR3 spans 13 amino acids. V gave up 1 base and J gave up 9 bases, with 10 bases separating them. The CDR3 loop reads CASSLNTGGEQFF. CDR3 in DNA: TGTGCCAGCAGCTTAAATACTGGAGGTGAGCAGTTCTTC.